This passage covers 15 T cell receptor beta chains from one sample sequenced in a study of blood T cell repertoires in COVID-19. TCRdb's copy holds only in-frame clones and misses some; the assay was immunoSEQ multiplex PCR. The sample includes roughly 160,000 clones, roughly nine tenths seen only once; the top ten take less than 1%. The specimen sequenced was peripheral blood. Receptor source: a man younger than 35 with acute or convalescent COVID-19.

The V gene is TRBV29-1, the J gene TRBJ1-5; D gene uncertain. CDR1 SQVTM and CDR2 ANQGSEA come from the germline V gene. This CDR3 has 14 amino acids. Trimming cost V 6 bases and J 0 bases, with 12 bases left between them. For the CDR3, the DNA is TGCAGCGTCTTAAATCAGGATAGCAATCAGCCCCAGCATTTT. Amino acid sequence: CSVLNQDSNQPQHF.

The CDR3 DNA reads TGTGCCAGCAGCAATAGTTGGGAGTTCGCGAACACCGGGGAGCTGTTTTTT. Translating it yields CASSNSWEFANTGELFF. The chain uses TRBV7-6 and TRBJ2-2; TRBD2 is a possible D gene (5 bases). Germline CDR1 is SGHVS and CDR2 is FNYEAQ. This CDR3 has 17 residues. The germline V and J ends were trimmed by 5 bases and 0 bases, with 16 bases remaining between them. Full variable domain (remainder filled in from reference TRBV7-6 and TRBJ2-2): GAGVSQSPRYKVTKRGQDVALRCDPISGHVSLYWYRQALGQGPEFLTYFNYEAQQDKSGLPNDRFSAERPEGSISTLTIQRTEQRDSAMYRCASSNSWEFANTGELFFGEGSRLTVL.

V and J are TRBV10-2 and TRBJ1-2; the match to TRBD1 covers 7 bases. The CDR3 contains 12 residues. The V gene's germline CDR1 is WSHSY and CDR2 SAAADI. With 8 bases clipped from V and 2 bases from J, the junction kept 2 bases outside the gene matches. The CDR3 sequence is CASGQANYGYTF. CDR3 coding DNA: TGCGCCAGCGGACAGGCGAACTATGGCTACACCTTC.

The chain combines TRBV19 with TRBJ1-2; 7 bases align to TRBD1. CDR3 length equals 14 residues. From germline, CDR1 is LNHDA and CDR2 SQIVND (reference sequence). Unmatched junction bases numbered 6, after V lost 6 bases and J lost 2 bases. The CDR3 coding sequence is TGTGCCAGTAGCGTACAGGGGTCGAACTATGGCTACACCTTC. Its translation: CASSVQGSNYGYTF.

This clone was counted a few times. J is TRBJ1-1 and V is TRBV5-1, with 7 bases aligning to TRBD1. This CDR3 spans 14 amino acids. Germline CDR1 SGHRS, CDR2 YFSETQ. The ends lost 6 bases at V and 5 bases at J; junction bases unmatched: 10. CDR3 coding DNA: TGCGCCAGCACCCTGACAGGGAGACTAACTGAAGCTTTCTTT. Translated: CASTLTGRLTEAFF.

The CDR3 sequence is CASSVLSGRTDTQYF. CDR3 in DNA: TGTGCCAGCAGCGTACTAAGCGGTCGCACAGATACGCAGTATTTT. V usage is TRBV9 and J usage is TRBJ2-3; possibly TRBD2 for D (5 bases). The CDR3 is 15 amino acids. The V and J ends lost 1 base and 1 base respectively, with 10 bases between them. Germline V gene sequence: CDR1 SGDLS, CDR2 YYNGEE.

This clone occurred once. The chain joins TRBV24-1 to TRBJ2-1, with 9 nucleotides matching TRBD1. The germline V gene encodes CDR1 KGHDR and CDR2 SFDVKD. V was clipped by 4 bases and J by 9 bases; unmatched bases: 3. This CDR3 has 13 amino acids. The CDR3 is CATSDPTGGEQFF. For the CDR3, the DNA is TGTGCCACCAGTGACCCGACAGGGGGTGAGCAGTTCTTC.

This sequence joins TRBV12-5 and TRBJ2-6; TRBD1 agrees at 7 bases. The CDR3 totals 19 residues. The V gene's germline CDR1 is LGHNT and CDR2 FRNRAP. The ends lost 1 base at V and 0 bases at J; junction bases unmatched: 9. The CDR3 region is CASGLELGTARSGANVLTF. The CDR3 nucleotides read TGTGCTAGTGGTTTGGAATTAGGGACAGCCCGCTCTGGGGCCAACGTCCTGACTTTC.

The chain recombines TRBV30 with TRBJ2-7; 8 bases match TRBD1. V lost 0 bases, J lost 2 bases, and 9 bases stayed unmatched. Germline V gives CDR1 GTSNPN, CDR2 SVGIG (reference sequence). This CDR3 comprises 16 residues. The DNA for the CDR3 is TGTGCCTGGAGTGTGGGGGGACAGGATTTTCCCTACGAGCAGTACTTC. Translation: CAWSVGGQDFPYEQYF.

This chain uses TRBV9 with TRBJ1-2, with TRBD1 matching 7 bases. The CDR3 consists of 15 residues. V was clipped by 1 base and J by 8 bases; unmatched bases: 11. In germline, CDR1 is SGDLS, CDR2 YYNGEE. The CDR3 protein is CASSVSEGAFGGYTF. The CDR3 DNA reads TGTGCCAGCAGCGTATCTGAGGGGGCGTTTGGAGGCTACACCTTC. Based on the CDR3 plus reference TRBV9 and TRBJ1-2, the full variable domain is DSGVTQTPKHLITATGQRVTLRCSPRSGDLSVYWYQQSLDQGLQFLIQYYNGEERAKGNILERFSAQQFPDLHSELNLSSLELGDSALYFCASSVSEGAFGGYTFGSGTRLTVV.

The chain is built from TRBV6-5 and TRBJ2-7; the match to TRBD1 covers 7 bases. Germline V gene data show CDR1 as MNHEY and CDR2 as SVGAGI. The CDR3 is 16 residues long. The J segment lost 1 base and the V segment lost 2 bases, leaving 8 bases of the junction unmatched. In DNA, the CDR3 is TGTGCCAGCAGTTACCCAACAGGGGATATTTCCTACGAGCAGTACTTC. Translation: CASSYPTGDISYEQYF.

The chain is built from TRBV3-1 (or the pseudogene TRBV3-2) and TRBJ2-2; a weak D match, TRBD2 (5 bases). The V end lost 2 bases, the J end lost 8 bases, and 12 bases lay between the germline ends. The CDR3 totals 14 residues. Germline V CDR1 and CDR2: LGHDT, YNNKEL (reference sequence). CDR3 sequence (DNA): TGTGCCAGCAGCCAAAGGAGGAGGCGAGGGGAGCTGTTTTTT. Amino acids: CASSQRRRRGELFF.

V is TRBV7-2 and J is TRBJ1-1; the D gene is possibly TRBD1 (6 bases). The length of the CDR3 is 14 residues. The V end lost 5 bases, the J end lost 5 bases, and 15 bases lay between the germline ends. Per germline, CDR1 SGHTA and CDR2 FQGNSA. The CDR3 DNA reads as TGTGCCAGCAGCAATTCAGGGCAGGGGACTGAAGCTTTCTTT. Its translation is CASSNSGQGTEAFF.

The J gene is TRBJ1-2, the V gene TRBV10-3; 7 positions agree with TRBD1. The germline gives CDR1 ENHRY, CDR2 SYGVKD. The CDR3 consists of 19 residues. Trimming took 5 bases from V and 0 from J; bases not matched to a gene: 18. CDR3 loop: CAISYPGQTNDHPNYGYTF. The CDR3 nucleotides read TGTGCCATCAGTTACCCGGGACAGACAAACGACCATCCTAACTATGGCTACACCTTC.

This chain links TRBV27 with TRBJ2-5; TRBD2 matches 8 bases. This CDR3 has 15 residues. J was trimmed by 4 bases and V by 2 bases; bases with no gene match: 6. Germline values: CDR1 MNHEY, CDR2 SMNVEV (reference sequence). In DNA, the CDR3 is TGTGCCAGCAGTTTAGGTGCGGGGGGTGGAGAGACCCAGTACTTC. It yields the protein CASSLGAGGGETQYF.